This T cell receptor (beta chain) was profiled in a study of human T cells and chemical hapten exposure. With V trimmed by 4 bases and J by 2 bases, 15 bases remained unmatched. The CDR3 length is 17 residues. Germline lookup yields CDR1 DFQATT and CDR2 SNEGSKA (reference sequence). TCRdb analysed the RACE reads with MiXCR anew, one entry per CDR3 protein. The top ten hold around 8.6% of the sample, which has around 330,000 distinct CDR3 sequences, 4.5% to 7% seen once. Regarding time point: pre-sensitization, week 0. Treatment indicated: therapeutic diphenylcyclopropenone sensitization with weekly scalp DPC. This clonotype was counted at least ten times.

The clonotype was recovered from a woman aged 18 to 35 with alopecia areata. Some clones in this sample may be carry-over from other donors' samples. The sequences come from whole blood, collected in connection with sensitization to the hapten diphenylcyclopropenone (DPC). The chain couples TRBV20-1 to TRBJ2-5; 8 bases agree with TRBD1. The CDR3 DNA reads as TGCAGTGCTATGCCGGCTGGCAGGGGGCAGTGGCAAGAGACCCAGTACTTC. Translated, it gives CSAMPAGRGQWQETQYF.